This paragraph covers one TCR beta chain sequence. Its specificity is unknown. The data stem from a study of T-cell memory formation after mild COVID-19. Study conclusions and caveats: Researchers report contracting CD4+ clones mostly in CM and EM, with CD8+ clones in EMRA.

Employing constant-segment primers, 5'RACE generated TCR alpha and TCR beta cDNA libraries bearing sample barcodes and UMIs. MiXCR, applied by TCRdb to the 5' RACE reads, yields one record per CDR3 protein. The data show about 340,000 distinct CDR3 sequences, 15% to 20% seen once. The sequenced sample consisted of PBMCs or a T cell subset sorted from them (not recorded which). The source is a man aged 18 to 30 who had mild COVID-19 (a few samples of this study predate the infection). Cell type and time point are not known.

CDR3 nucleotides: TGTGCCAGCAGAGCGGGCCCCACAGATACGCAGTATTTT. It yields the protein CASRAGPTDTQYF. This rearrangement joins TRBV9 to TRBJ2-3; TRBD2 is a possible D gene (6 bases). V was pared by 5 bases and J by 2 bases, with 9 bases between. Per germline, CDR1 SGDLS and CDR2 YYNGEE. The CDR3 has 13 residues.